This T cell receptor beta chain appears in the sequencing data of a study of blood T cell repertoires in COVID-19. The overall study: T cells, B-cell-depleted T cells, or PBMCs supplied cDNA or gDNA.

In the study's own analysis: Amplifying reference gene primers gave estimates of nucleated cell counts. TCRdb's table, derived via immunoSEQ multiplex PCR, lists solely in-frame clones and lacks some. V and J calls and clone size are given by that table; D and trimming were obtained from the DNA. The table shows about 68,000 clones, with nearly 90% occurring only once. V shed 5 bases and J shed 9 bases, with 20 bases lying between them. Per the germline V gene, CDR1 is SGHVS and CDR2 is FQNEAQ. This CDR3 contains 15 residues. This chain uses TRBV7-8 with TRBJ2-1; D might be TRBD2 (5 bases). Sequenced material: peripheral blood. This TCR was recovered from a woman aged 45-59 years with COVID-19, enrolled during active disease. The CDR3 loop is CASSARAREGGEQFF. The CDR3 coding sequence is TGTGCCAGCAGCGCCCGGGCAAGAGAGGGCGGTGAGCAGTTCTTC. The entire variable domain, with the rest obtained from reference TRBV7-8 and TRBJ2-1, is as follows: GAGVSQSPRYKVAKRGQDVALRCDPISGHVSLFWYQQALGQGPEFLTYFQNEAQLDKSGLPSDRFFAERPEGSVSTLKIQRTQQEDSAVYLCASSARAREGGEQFFGPGTRLTVL.